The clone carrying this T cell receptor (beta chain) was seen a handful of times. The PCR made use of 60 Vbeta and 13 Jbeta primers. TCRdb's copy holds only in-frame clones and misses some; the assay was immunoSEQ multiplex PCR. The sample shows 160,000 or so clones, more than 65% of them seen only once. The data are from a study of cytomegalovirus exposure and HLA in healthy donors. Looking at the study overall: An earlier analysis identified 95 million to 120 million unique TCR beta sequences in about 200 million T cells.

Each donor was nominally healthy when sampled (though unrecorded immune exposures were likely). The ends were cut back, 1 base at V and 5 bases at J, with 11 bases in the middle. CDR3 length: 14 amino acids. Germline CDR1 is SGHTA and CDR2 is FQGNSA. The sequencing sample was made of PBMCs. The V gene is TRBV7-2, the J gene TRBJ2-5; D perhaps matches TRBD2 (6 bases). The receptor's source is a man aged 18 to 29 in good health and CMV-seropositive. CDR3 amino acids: CASSLGSAGETQYF. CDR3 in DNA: TGTGCCAGCAGCTTAGGGAGTGCGGGGGAGACCCAGTACTTC.